A selection of T cell receptor beta chains follows, all from one sample in a study of blood T cell repertoires in COVID-19. The data were produced by immunoSEQ multiplex PCR, yet TCRdb's version contains in-frame clones alone and is incomplete. The sample lists a few hundred thousand clones, approximately 88% occurring once. Sequences were obtained from PBMCs or T cells enriched from blood (not recorded which). These receptor sequences come from a man aged 18 to 30 with acute COVID-19. The CDR3 runs from the conserved cysteine through the conserved F or W. D genes are given only for firm matches. Size tells how often a clone was seen (once, few, many) or the class of an expanded clone, and some rows leave it out.

J: TRBJ2-1
size: NA
D: TRBD2
V: TRBV7-3
DNA: TGTGCCAGCAGCTTCCCCGGGGGGGGCTACAATGAGCAGTTCTTC
CDR3: CASSFPGGGYNEQFF

J: TRBJ2-7
size: NA
D: TRBD2
V: TRBV13
DNA: TGTGCCAGCAGCCCAGGACCACGACTAGCGGGAGGTGACGAGCAGTACTTC
CDR3: CASSPGPRLAGGDEQYF

J: TRBJ2-1
size: NA
D: TRBD2
V: TRBV28
DNA: TGTGCCAGCAGAGTTGGGTCTAGCGGGAGATCCGCGCCGTTCTTC
CDR3: CASRVGSSGRSAPFF

J: TRBJ2-7
size: NA
D: NA
V: TRBV23-1
DNA: TGCGCCAGCAGTCAATCGGAGGGTGACGAGCAGTACTTC
CDR3: CASSQSEGDEQYF

J: TRBJ1-2
size: NA
D: NA
V: TRBV11-2
DNA: TGTGCCAGCAGTGACGACAGGCGGAGCGATGGCTACACCTTC
CDR3: CASSDDRRSDGYTF

J: TRBJ2-5
size: NA
D: NA
V: TRBV6-5
DNA: TGTGCCAGCAGTTACTCGAACCCTAGGAGAGAGACCCAGTACTTC
CDR3: CASSYSNPRRETQYF

J: TRBJ2-3
size: NA
D: TRBD2
V: TRBV9
DNA: TGTGCCAGCAGCGTAGGAGGGCGGGGGGCAGATACGCAGTATTTT
CDR3: CASSVGGRGADTQYF

J: TRBJ1-5
size: NA
D: TRBD1
V: TRBV28
DNA: TGTGCCAGCAGATTTACGCAGGGGGGTCAACAGCCCCAGCATTTT
CDR3: CASRFTQGGQQPQHF

J: TRBJ1-1
size: NA
D: NA
V: TRBV12-3/TRBV12-4
DNA: TGTGCCAGCAGTTATCGCGGGAACACTGAAGCTTTCTTT
CDR3: CASSYRGNTEAFF

J: TRBJ1-5
size: NA
D: NA
V: TRBV30
DNA: TGTGCCTGGAGTCCCCCCTTCTCTAATCAGCCCCAGCATTTT
CDR3: CAWSPPFSNQPQHF

J: TRBJ1-5
size: NA
D: TRBD1
V: TRBV6-1
DNA: TGTGCCAGCAGTGAAGAGGGGGCGCCGAATCAGCCCCAGCATTTT
CDR3: CASSEEGAPNQPQHF

J: TRBJ2-3
size: NA
D: NA
V: TRBV6-4
DNA: TGTGCCAGCAGTCCCGAGTGGGGGGACAGCGGCACAGATACGCAGTATTTT
CDR3: CASSPEWGDSGTDTQYF

J: TRBJ1-5
size: few
D: NA
V: TRBV20-1
DNA: TGCAGTGCTAGTGGCGGGGAGGCTCAGCCCCAGCATTTT
CDR3: CSASGGEAQPQHF

J: TRBJ2-7
size: NA
D: TRBD1
V: TRBV4-3
DNA: TGCGCCAGCAGCCATTTACAGGGGGCTGGGTACGAGCAGTACTTC
CDR3: CASSHLQGAGYEQYF

J: TRBJ2-7
size: NA
D: NA
V: TRBV7-2
DNA: TGTGCCAGCAGCTTAGTCGGGGGAGACCGCGAGCAGTACTTC
CDR3: CASSLVGGDREQYF

J: TRBJ2-1
size: NA
D: NA
V: TRBV11-2
DNA: TGTGCCAGCACCCTGAACAGGTTCTCCTACAATGAGCAGTTCTTC
CDR3: CASTLNRFSYNEQFF

J: TRBJ2-5
size: NA
D: TRBD1
V: TRBV27
DNA: TGTGCCAGCAGTTCACAGGGGGCTGTGGGAGAGACCCAGTACTTC
CDR3: CASSSQGAVGETQYF

J: TRBJ1-5
size: NA
D: NA
V: TRBV24-1
DNA: TGTGCCACCAGTGGCTATAGCAATCAGCCCCAGCATTTT
CDR3: CATSGYSNQPQHF

J: TRBJ2-7
size: NA
D: TRBD2
V: TRBV6-5
DNA: TGTGCCAGCAGTTACTCAACTAGCGGGAGCTCCTACGAGCAGTACTTC
CDR3: CASSYSTSGSSYEQYF

J: TRBJ1-3
size: once
D: TRBD1
V: TRBV5-4
DNA: TGTGCCAGCAGAATCGAGGGGGCAGGGGCTGGAAACACCATATATTTT
CDR3: CASRIEGAGAGNTIYF

J: TRBJ1-1
size: NA
D: NA
V: TRBV12-1
DNA: TGTGCCAGGGGACAAGGGTATGGCCTCGGAACTGAAGCTTTCTTT
CDR3: CARGQGYGLGTEAFF

J: TRBJ2-1
size: few
D: TRBD1
V: TRBV5-6
DNA: TGTGCCAGCAGCTTAGAAGGGACAGGGCTCAACAATGAGCAGTTCTTC
CDR3: CASSLEGTGLNNEQFF

J: TRBJ2-1
size: NA
D: TRBD1
V: TRBV7-3
DNA: TGTGCCAGCAGCTCGGGACAGGGCAATGAGCAGTTCTTC
CDR3: CASSSGQGNEQFF

J: TRBJ2-7
size: NA
D: TRBD1
V: TRBV6-5
DNA: TGTGCCAGCAGTTCCGGGACAGGAAGCTCCTACGAGCAGTACTTC
CDR3: CASSSGTGSSYEQYF

J: TRBJ2-3
size: NA
D: TRBD2
V: TRBV5-1
DNA: TGCGCCAGCAGCTTGGGGCCGGCGGGGGGCGCGGATACGCAGTATTTT
CDR3: CASSLGPAGGADTQYF

J: TRBJ1-1
size: NA
D: NA
V: TRBV3-1/TRBV3-2
DNA: TGTGCCAGCAGCCCTGGACCCCCCGGGGGCACTGAAGCTTTCTTT
CDR3: CASSPGPPGGTEAFF

J: TRBJ1-6
size: NA
D: TRBD1
V: TRBV6-5
DNA: TGTGCCAGCAATCCACAGGGGCCGGGTAATTCACCCCTCCACTTT
CDR3: CASNPQGPGNSPLHF

J: TRBJ2-1
size: NA
D: TRBD2
V: TRBV2
DNA: TGTGCCAGCCAGGGGACTAGCGGATACAATGAGCAGTTCTTC
CDR3: CASQGTSGYNEQFF

J: TRBJ1-1
size: NA
D: TRBD1
V: TRBV9
DNA: TGTGCCAGCAGCGCACAGGGGGCAGAGACTGAAGCTTTCTTT
CDR3: CASSAQGAETEAFF

J: TRBJ2-1
size: NA
D: TRBD2
V: TRBV6-2/TRBV6-3
DNA: TGTGCCAGCAGTTACCAACTAGCGGGATACAGCTCCTACAATGAGCAGTTCTTC
CDR3: CASSYQLAGYSSYNEQFF

J: TRBJ2-2
size: NA
D: NA
V: TRBV25-1
DNA: TGTGCCAGCCGGACACCCCAGAACAGGGTAGGCATGACCGGGGAGCTGTTTTTT
CDR3: CASRTPQNRVGMTGELFF

J: TRBJ2-2
size: NA
D: NA
V: TRBV30
DNA: TGTGCCTGGAGTCCGGGAACACTCACCGGGGAGCTGTTTTTT
CDR3: CAWSPGTLTGELFF

J: TRBJ2-3
size: NA
D: NA
V: TRBV5-1
DNA: TGCGCCAGCAGCTTGGGGGAGAACACAGATACGCAGTATTTT
CDR3: CASSLGENTDTQYF

J: TRBJ1-1
size: NA
D: NA
V: TRBV28
DNA: TGTGCCAGCAGTTTGGAGATGAACACTGAAGCTTTCTTT
CDR3: CASSLEMNTEAFF

J: TRBJ1-3
size: NA
D: NA
V: TRBV9
DNA: TGTGCCAGCAGCGTAGAAGGGGAGGCTGGAAACACCATATATTTT
CDR3: CASSVEGEAGNTIYF

J: TRBJ2-6
size: few
D: NA
V: TRBV6-5
DNA: TGTGCCAGCAGCCTGGCGGTCTCTGGGGCCAACGTCCTGACTTTC
CDR3: CASSLAVSGANVLTF

J: TRBJ2-1
size: once
D: NA
V: TRBV7-7
DNA: TGTGCTAGCAGCCAAGGTAGCGCGGACAATGAGCAGTTCTTC
CDR3: CASSQGSADNEQFF

J: TRBJ1-2
size: NA
D: NA
V: TRBV24-1
DNA: TGTGCCACCAGTGATCCGGACTTGGGGGGCTACACCTTC
CDR3: CATSDPDLGGYTF

J: TRBJ2-2
size: once
D: TRBD1
V: TRBV18
DNA: TGTGCCAGCTCACCAAATTGGGGTTCGGAATTGGGACAGGAAGATGCCGGGGAGCTGTTTTTT
CDR3: CASSPNWGSELGQEDAGELFF